This T cell receptor (beta chain) was captured in a study of blood T cell repertoires in COVID-19. Study overall: From T cells, B-cell-depleted T cells, or PBMCs came the material, which was cDNA or gDNA.

The germline CDR1 and CDR2 sequences are SGHVS and FNYEAQ. Trimming removed 3 bases at V and 6 bases at J, with 15 bases between. This CDR3 contains 16 residues. In the authors' workflow: Reference gene primer amplification gave estimated nucleated cell counts. This table comes from immunoSEQ multiplex PCR, and its TCRdb copy is limited to in-frame clones, with some not included. Clone size and V and J calls were adopted from that table, with D and trimming inferred from the DNA. The table has under 95,000 clones, roughly 89% seen once. The sequenced material came from peripheral blood. This chain links TRBV7-6 with TRBJ1-6; perhaps TRBD1 as D (5 bases). This sequence originates from a man aged 60-69 years with acute or convalescent COVID-19. CDR3 nucleotides: TGTGCCAGCAGCTTGGGAAGGGGCAGTGGTAATTCACCCCTCCACTTT. Protein: CASSLGRGSGNSPLHF.